This TCR beta chain was observed in a study of cytomegalovirus exposure and HLA in healthy donors. General study points: Most TCR sequences were rare, but some public TCRs occurred in many donors.

Researchers ran the PCR with 60 Vbeta and 13 Jbeta primers. Generated by immunoSEQ multiplex PCR, the TCRdb table keeps only in-frame clones and is missing some. The sample table sets out about 65,000 clones. As for this clone: Antigen unknown.

This TCR was recovered from a boy aged 10-17 years in good health and CMV-seronegative. The sequencing input was PBMCs.

CDR3 sequence: CASSAGTGGTEAFF. As DNA, the CDR3 is TGTGCCAGCAGCGCGGGGACAGGGGGGACTGAAGCTTTCTTT. The chain recombines TRBV7-8 with TRBJ1-1; 11 bases line up with TRBD1. The CDR3 contains 14 residues. The germline gives CDR1 SGHVS, CDR2 FQNEAQ. J gave up 5 bases and V 5 bases, and 4 bases lay outside the gene matches. The full variable domain, its missing parts supplied by reference TRBV7-8 and TRBJ1-1, is GAGVSQSPRYKVAKRGQDVALRCDPISGHVSLFWYQQALGQGPEFLTYFQNEAQLDKSGLPSDRFFAERPEGSVSTLKIQRTQQEDSAVYLCASSAGTGGTEAFFGQGTRLTVV.